This TCR beta chain was captured in a study of cytomegalovirus exposure and HLA in healthy donors. The study, taken as a whole, reports: The study labeled fewer than 200 TCR beta chains cytomegalovirus-associated. The productive fraction for most TCR beta V segments was about 87% or about 30% in an earlier analysis. In a later analysis, most CMV-associated TCR beta chains appeared HLA-restricted.

Remarks on this clone: Its antigen remains unidentified.

Amplification used 60 Vbeta primers and 13 Jbeta primers. Generated by immunoSEQ multiplex PCR, the TCRdb table keeps only in-frame clones and is missing some. Altogether about 160,000 clones are present, about 75% being singletons, with the ten largest covering under 5.5%. The sequence derives from a man younger than 30 in good health and CMV-seropositive. The sample was PBMCs.

The CDR3 nucleotides are TGTGCCAGCAGTGAAGAAACAGGGGTATACGAGCAGTACGTC. It yields the protein CASSEETGVYEQYV. The chain employs TRBV6-1 and TRBJ2-7; TRBD1 aligns across 7 bases. V was clipped by 1 base and J by 4 bases; unmatched bases: 4. CDR1 and CDR2 (germline): MNHNS, SASEGT. The CDR3 contains 14 residues.